Below are 30 T cell receptor beta chains sequenced from a single sample in a study of chemoradiotherapy in HPV16-positive cancers. Sequencing used immunoSEQ multiplex PCR; TCRdb keeps in-frame clones, though not all of them. The sample includes tens of thousands of clones, about 80% of them seen just once. The sequences come from blood, collected from a patient who underwent chemoradiotherapy. The receptor source for this set is a human donor with HPV-associated anogenital cancer.

V usage is TRBV10-3 and J usage is TRBJ2-6; D not resolved. Germline lookup yields CDR1 ENHRY and CDR2 SYGVKD. The CDR3 covers 15 residues. The V and J ends lost 0 bases and 0 bases respectively, with 3 bases between them. CDR3 sequence reads: CAISESLSGANVLTF. In DNA, the CDR3 is TGTGCCATCAGTGAGTCGCTCTCTGGGGCCAACGTCCTGACTTTC.

V and J are TRBV5-5 and TRBJ2-3, with a possible D match to TRBD2 (6 bases). This CDR3 has 15 amino acids. Trimming left V 4 bases short and J 2 bases short, with 14 bases between. Germline CDR1 SGHKS, CDR2 YYEKEE (reference sequence). The CDR3: CASSPPGTATDTQYF. The CDR3 nucleotides are TGTGCCAGCAGCCCACCTGGGACTGCCACAGATACGCAGTATTTT.

The chain's CDR3 is CASSQVGRGNEQYF. The CDR3 nucleotides are TGTGCCAGCAGCCAAGTGGGCCGGGGAAACGAGCAGTACTTC. V usage is TRBV14 and J usage is TRBJ2-7, with a possible D match to TRBD2 (5 bases). V shed 1 base and J shed 5 bases, with 12 bases lying between them. The CDR3 is made up of 14 amino acids. The germline V gene encodes CDR1 SGHDN and CDR2 FVKESK.

In DNA form, the CDR3 reads TGTGCCAGCAGTGCGACAGGGACCACTGAAGCTTTCTTT. Translation: CASSATGTTEAFF. The chain employs TRBV6-1 and TRBJ1-1; TRBD1 matches at 7 bases. The CDR3 sequence is 13 residues long. Germline V gene lookup returns CDR1 MNHNS and CDR2 SASEGT. V was pared by 4 bases and J by 4 bases, with 3 bases of the junction left unmatched.

The chain carries TRBV6-4 and TRBJ1-1, with 8 bases lining up with TRBD1. The CDR3 is 18 residues long. The J segment lost 3 bases and the V segment lost 2 bases, leaving 14 bases of the junction unmatched. Germline CDR1 and CDR2: MRHNA and SNTAGT. As DNA, the CDR3 is TGTGCCAGCAGTGACGGCCCCCCCAGGGGGCTTATTTACACTGAAGCTTTCTTT. Translated: CASSDGPPRGLIYTEAFF.

CDR3 DNA sequence: TGTGCCAGCTCACCGCCAGGCTCCCTCGGGAACACTGAAGCTTTCTTT. Protein: CASSPPGSLGNTEAFF. V is TRBV18 and J is TRBJ1-1; D call uncertain. V dropped 3 bases and J dropped 1 base, with 15 bases sitting between them. The CDR3 runs 16 residues. Germline values: CDR1 KGHSH, CDR2 LQKENI.

The J gene is TRBJ2-5, the V gene TRBV14; D gene unclear. CDR1 and CDR2 (germline): SGHDN, FVKESK. The CDR3 has 15 residues. The V end was cut by 4 bases, the J end by 0 bases, with 12 bases between. The CDR3 sequence is CASSPGEQYQETQYF. The CDR3 bases are TGTGCCAGCAGCCCTGGAGAGCAGTACCAAGAGACCCAGTACTTC. The variable domain in full, completed from reference TRBV14 and TRBJ2-5, reads EAGVTQFPSHSVIEKGQTVTLRCDPISGHDNLYWYRRVMGKEIKFLLHFVKESKQDESGMPNNRFLAERTGGTYSTLKVQPAELEDSGVYFCASSPGEQYQETQYFGPGTRLLVL.

V and J are TRBV19 and TRBJ1-3; possibly TRBD1 for D (5 bases). Germline-derived CDR1 and CDR2 are LNHDA and SQIVND (reference sequence). V was shortened by 5 bases and J by 3 bases, with 14 bases between the two germline ends. The CDR3 is 15 residues long. For the CDR3, the DNA is TGTGCCAGTAGTCAATACCGGCAGGGTGGAAACACCATATATTTT. This gives the protein CASSQYRQGGNTIYF.

This chain connects TRBV5-1 to TRBJ2-6, with 7 bases matching TRBD1. CDR1 is SGHRS, CDR2 YFSETQ, per germline. After removal of 4 bases from V and 4 bases from J, the junction contained 5 bases not matched to a gene. This CDR3 spans 15 amino acids. The CDR3 here is CASSAQGSGANVLTF. As DNA, the CDR3 is TGCGCCAGCAGCGCACAGGGGTCCGGGGCCAACGTCCTGACTTTC. Complete variable domain (other parts from reference TRBV5-1 and TRBJ2-6): KAGVTQTPRYLIKTRGQQVTLSCSPISGHRSVSWYQQTPGQGLQFLFEYFSETQRNKGNFPGRFSGRQFSNSRSEMNVSTLELGDSALYLCASSAQGSGANVLTFGAGSRLTVL.

The chain joins TRBV5-1 to TRBJ1-1, with D perhaps matching TRBD1 (5 bases). Germline assignment: CDR1 SGHRS and CDR2 YFSETQ. The CDR3 loop spans 16 amino acids. The V and J ends lost 2 bases and 4 bases respectively, with 18 bases between them. CDR3 in amino acids: CASSFKGSGGGTEAFF. In DNA, the CDR3 is TGCGCCAGCAGCTTTAAGGGGTCTGGGGGGGGCACTGAAGCTTTCTTT.

This clone was detected only a few times. The chain links TRBV6-5 to TRBJ1-1; 9 bases align to TRBD1. V lost 6 bases and J lost 11; bases outside the gene matches: 10. The CDR3 spans 13 residues. In germline, CDR1 is MNHEY, CDR2 SVGAGI. The CDR3 protein is CASRSTGTGFAFF. The CDR3 region has the DNA TGTGCCAGCAGGTCCACCGGGACAGGGTTTGCTTTCTTT.

With respect to this clone: Different DNA sequences within this sample yield the same CDR3. The rearrangement joins TRBV5-4 to TRBJ1-1; D is ambiguous. This CDR3 spans 12 amino acids. Looked up from germline, CDR1 is SGHNT and CDR2 is YYREEE (reference sequence). V was cut by 1 base and J by 5 bases, with 6 bases left in between. Written as DNA, the CDR3 is TGTGCCAGCAGCTTGCGTGGTACTGAAGCTTTCTTT. Translating it yields CASSLRGTEAFF.

The chain has TRBV7-9 and TRBJ2-1; 8 bases are a match to TRBD2. Per germline, CDR1 SEHNR and CDR2 FQNEAQ (reference sequence). This CDR3 is 16 amino acids long. The V segment lost 0 bases and the J segment 5 bases; nucleotides outside the gene matches: 6. The CDR3 region is CASSLAGSGANNEQFF. The DNA for the CDR3 is TGTGCCAGCAGCTTAGCGGGTAGCGGGGCGAACAATGAGCAGTTCTTC.

Only a few counts were recorded for this clone. The chain carries TRBV5-1 and TRBJ2-2; possibly TRBD1 for D (6 bases). CDR1 and CDR2 from the germline V gene are SGHRS and YFSETQ. Trimming removed 2 bases at V and 5 bases at J, with 13 bases between. The CDR3 totals 15 residues. CDR3 region: CASSLQGFRTGELFF. For the CDR3, the DNA is TGCGCCAGCAGCTTACAGGGATTTAGGACCGGGGAGCTGTTTTTT.

The chain carries TRBV30 and TRBJ1-1; no firm D call. The V end lost 3 bases, the J end lost 5 bases, and 13 bases lay between the germline ends. There are 13 residues in the CDR3. Germline V lookup: CDR1 GTSNPN, CDR2 SVGIG (reference sequence). The CDR3 loop is CAWSRGRSTEAFF. CDR3 coding DNA: TGTGCCTGGAGCCGAGGGAGGAGTACTGAAGCTTTCTTT.

A few counts support this clone. The chain recombines TRBV2 with TRBJ2-7; no reliable D call. The CDR3 contains 12 residues. Trimming shortened V by 3 bases and J by 10 bases, and 13 bases separated the two germline ends. Germline CDR1 reads SNHLY; CDR2 reads FYNNEI. This CDR3 reads CASSERSYGQYF. The CDR3 region has the DNA TGTGCCAGCAGTGAGAGGTCTTACGGACAGTACTTC.

The genes are TRBV11-3 and TRBJ2-5; TRBD2 aligns across 8 bases. The CDR3 runs to 16 residues. V dropped 1 base and J dropped 2; count of bases not matched to a gene: 6. Germline V gives CDR1 SGHNT, CDR2 YENEEA. In DNA, the CDR3 is TGTGCCAGCAGCTTAGGTCGAGGCGGGGGGCAAGAGACCCAGTACTTC. Amino acid sequence: CASSLGRGGGQETQYF.

V and J are TRBV7-6 and TRBJ2-1; 9 bases are a match to TRBD1. This CDR3 is 15 amino acids long. Germline V lookup: CDR1 SGHVS, CDR2 FNYEAQ. Germline trimming cut 5 bases from V and 4 bases from J; bases unmatched to any gene: 6. The CDR3 DNA sequence: TGTGCCAGCAGCATCCGGGACAGGGTTTACAATGAGCAGTTCTTC. This codes for CASSIRDRVYNEQFF.

The rearrangement uses TRBV18 and TRBJ2-3, with 11 nucleotides matching TRBD2. This CDR3 contains 17 residues. V lost 2 bases and J lost 2; bases outside the gene matches: 6. Germline V CDR1 and CDR2: KGHSH, LQKENI. As DNA, the CDR3 is TGTGCCAGCTCACCAAGACTAGCGGGGACCTCCACAGATACGCAGTATTTT. Amino acid sequence: CASSPRLAGTSTDTQYF.

V is TRBV7-2 and J is TRBJ2-2; D gene ambiguous. The germline gives CDR1 SGHTA, CDR2 FQGNSA. Trimming took 4 bases from V and 3 from J, leaving 9 bases between them. This CDR3 comprises 14 residues. In DNA form, the CDR3 reads TGTGCCAGCAGCTCAGTTTTTGACACCGGGGAGCTGTTTTTT. It codes for CASSSVFDTGELFF.

V is TRBV7-2 and J is TRBJ1-2; D may be TRBD1 (5 bases). Per germline, CDR1 SGHTA and CDR2 FQGNSA. V lost 0 bases and J lost 2, with 13 bases in between. The CDR3 consists of 16 residues. CDR3 sequence: CASSLAQRGKNYGYTF. The CDR3 DNA sequence: TGTGCCAGCAGCTTAGCGCAAAGGGGCAAAAACTATGGCTACACCTTC. Together with reference TRBV7-2 and TRBJ1-2, the CDR3 gives the full variable domain: GAGVSQSPSNKVTEKGKDVELRCDPISGHTALYWYRQSLGQGLEFLIYFQGNSAPDKSGLPSDRFSAERTGGSVSTLTIQRTQQEDSAVYLCASSLAQRGKNYGYTFGSGTRLTVV.

The chain couples TRBV5-1 to TRBJ1-1; 11 nucleotides line up with TRBD1. Trimming took 8 bases from V and 1 from J; bases not matched to a gene: 10. In germline, CDR1 is SGHRS, CDR2 YFSETQ. This CDR3 is 16 amino acids long. This CDR3 reads CASKSTGTGGNTEAFF. The DNA of the CDR3 is TGCGCCAGTAAAAGTACCGGGACAGGGGGGAACACTGAAGCTTTCTTT. The full variable domain, rest sourced from reference TRBV5-1 and TRBJ1-1, is KAGVTQTPRYLIKTRGQQVTLSCSPISGHRSVSWYQQTPGQGLQFLFEYFSETQRNKGNFPGRFSGRQFSNSRSEMNVSTLELGDSALYLCASKSTGTGGNTEAFFGQGTRLTVV.

This CDR3 is CASKSTGTDYGYTF. The CDR3 DNA sequence: TGTGCCAGCAAATCGACCGGGACAGACTATGGCTACACCTTC. This sequence joins TRBV2 and TRBJ1-2, with 7 bases identical to TRBD1. There are 14 residues in the CDR3. Losses at the gene ends were 7 bases for V and 3 bases for J; bases not matched to a gene: 8. Germline values: CDR1 SNHLY, CDR2 FYNNEI.

J is TRBJ1-1 and V is TRBV10-3; 8 bases align to TRBD1. Germline values: CDR1 ENHRY, CDR2 SYGVKD. The CDR3 length is 16 residues. After removal of 2 bases from V and 4 bases from J, the junction contained 9 bases not matched to a gene. The CDR3, as DNA: TGTGCCATCAGTGAGGGCGGCAGGGGGCGCCTCACTGAAGCTTTCTTT. Its protein product is CAISEGGRGRLTEAFF.

This chain uses TRBV5-5 with TRBJ1-1, with D possibly matching TRBD1 (5 bases). Germline CDR1 SGHKS, CDR2 YYEKEE (reference sequence). Trimming removed 2 bases from V and 8 bases from J, with 16 bases in between. The CDR3 length is 14 residues. DNA of the CDR3: TGTGCCAGCAGCTTCATAACAACCAGGGCAGAAGCTTTCTTT. Translating gives CASSFITTRAEAFF.

V gene TRBV9 combines with J gene TRBJ1-1, with TRBD1 as a possible D gene (6 bases). V was clipped by 2 bases and J by 1 base, with 12 bases between them. Germline V CDR1 and CDR2: SGDLS, YYNGEE. This CDR3 spans 15 amino acids. This CDR3 reads CASSVLLTGNTEAFF. The DNA of the CDR3 is TGTGCCAGCAGCGTCTTATTGACAGGGAACACTGAAGCTTTCTTT. Variable domain in full (rest from reference TRBV9 and TRBJ1-1): DSGVTQTPKHLITATGQRVTLRCSPRSGDLSVYWYQQSLDQGLQFLIQYYNGEERAKGNILERFSAQQFPDLHSELNLSSLELGDSALYFCASSVLLTGNTEAFFGQGTRLTVV.

The CDR3 region is CASSLLNIRGTDTQYF. DNA of the CDR3: TGTGCCAGCAGCTTGTTAAATATCCGGGGCACAGATACGCAGTATTTT. The V gene is TRBV7-8, the J gene TRBJ2-3; D is ambiguous. This CDR3 has 16 residues. CDR1 is SGHVS, CDR2 FQNEAQ, per germline. V lost 3 bases and J lost 1, with 14 bases in between.

The gene calls are TRBV9 and TRBJ2-2, with D tentatively TRBD2 (6 bases). Germline-derived CDR1 and CDR2 are SGDLS and YYNGEE. Deletions cut 7 bases from V and 4 bases from J, with 8 bases between. The CDR3 sequence is 12 residues long. The CDR3 sequence: CASGGSTGELFF. In DNA, the CDR3 is TGTGCCAGCGGGGGGTCCACCGGGGAGCTGTTTTTT.

The chain employs TRBV11-2 and TRBJ2-2; the D is unclear. The CDR3 has 13 amino acids. V lost 2 bases, J lost 9 bases, and 10 bases lay in between. Germline V gene lookup returns CDR1 SGHAT and CDR2 FQNNGV. CDR3 bases: TGTGCCAGCAGCTTAATAGGGTTGCGGGAGCTGTTTTTT. This codes for CASSLIGLRELFF.

This clone was observed a few times. The V gene is TRBV6-5, the J gene TRBJ1-6; 7 nucleotides agree with TRBD1. With V trimmed by 2 bases and J by 10 bases, 5 bases remained unmatched. The CDR3 length is 14 residues. Germline values: CDR1 MNHEY, CDR2 SVGAGI. The CDR3 DNA reads TGTGCCAGCAGTTACCGCGACAGGGAGTCACCCCTCCACTTT. Encoded protein: CASSYRDRESPLHF.